The clone carrying this TCR beta chain was picked up a small number of times. The entry originates in a study of cytomegalovirus exposure and HLA in healthy donors. PCR primers comprised 60 Vbeta and 13 Jbeta primers. The method was immunoSEQ multiplex PCR; TCRdb's version includes in-frame clones alone and lacks a portion of them. Of over 130,000 clones listed, approximately 85% were seen once; the top ten hold roughly 0.5%. The germline V gene has CDR1 MNHEY and CDR2 SVGAGI. The CDR3 runs to 15 residues. Trimming took off 7 bases at V and 2 bases at J, with 15 bases between the two ends. V gene TRBV6-5 combines with J gene TRBJ1-3; the D gene is possibly TRBD1 (5 bases). Specimen: PBMCs. The receptor was isolated from a woman in her thirties or forties in good health and CMV-seronegative. CDR3 sequence: CASIKRGGAGNTIYF. The CDR3 coding sequence is TGTGCCAGCATTAAACGGGGGGGAGCTGGAAACACCATATATTTT.